This T cell receptor beta chain is from a study of T cells expressing NK-cell markers. Study-level information: Sorted CD3+CD56-NKG2C+, CD3+CD56+NKG2C- and CD3+CD56+NKG2C+ T cells were the source of the TCR beta repertoires. In the group of eight sequenced donors, seven were HCMV-seropositive and one was seronegative.

As the method of synthesis, 5'RACE template switching with UMIs yielded TCR beta cDNA. Reanalyzing the 5' RACE reads, TCRdb keeps one entry per CDR3 protein, without DNA. The sample totals hundreds of thousands of distinct CDR3 sequences; its top ten clones hold under 6.5%. Broader study findings: Questions lingered over whether expanded NKG2C+ T cell clones were HCMV-specific.

Remarks on this clonotype: No antigen is known for it.

Germline CDR1 is MNHNS and CDR2 is SASEGT. The CDR3 consists of 14 residues. The sequence derives from a man aged 18 to 69 in good health. The rearrangement uses TRBV6-1 and TRBJ2-1; the TRBD1 assignment by TCRdb is unverifiable without DNA. The sequencing sample was made of blood T cells: a sorted CD56 or NKG2C T cell subset, CD4+ or CD8+ T cells, or bulk PBMC T cells (not recorded which). CDR3 sequence reads: CASRWGQGLNEQFF.